Listed here is a single TCR beta chain. This entry belongs to a study of blood T cell repertoires in COVID-19. Study-wide context: COVID-19 samples collected from the United States, Italy and Spain covered acute and convalescent phases. PBMCs, B-cell-depleted T cells, or T cells were the source of the cDNA or gDNA that made up the material.

The length of the CDR3 is 17 residues. V was clipped by 0 bases and J by 6 bases, with 21 bases between them. Per germline, CDR1 MNHEY and CDR2 SMNVEV (reference sequence). In the authors' methods: Amplification from reference gene primers served as the basis for estimated nucleated cell counts. TCRdb keeps only in-frame clones here, not all; method: immunoSEQ multiplex PCR. That table furnishes V, J and clone size, whereas the DNA furnished D and trimming. The profile shows fewer than 300,000 clones, 83% of them singletons. V and J are TRBV27 and TRBJ2-7, with a weak D call TRBD1 (6 bases). This TCR was recovered from a woman aged 45-60 years who had recovered from COVID-19. Sequenced material: peripheral blood. The CDR3 region has the DNA TGTGCCAGCAGTTTATCCTCAGGGGTCGGTCTACACTGCGAGCAGTACTTC. Translated: CASSLSSGVGLHCEQYF.